This TCR beta chain was recovered during a study of shared clonotypes between healthy human individuals. Points from the study as a whole: A generally larger estimated richness was seen in naive subsets than in memory subsets. Despite large depth, rarefaction showed incomplete sorted-subset sequencing.

Every subset had its genomic DNA shared out evenly among several immunoSEQ plates. Replicate sorted-subset PCRs were loaded with around 200 ng DNA, 25,000 to 30,000 T cell genomes. TCRdb's table, derived via immunoSEQ multiplex PCR, lists solely in-frame clones and lacks some. The sample includes approximately 2.5 million clones, approximately 90% of them seen just once. In the case of this clone: What it binds is unknown.

Source material: naive CD4+ T cells sorted from blood. Subset defined: CD45RA+ positively selected. This sequence was found in a man between 18 and 35 years old in good health.

CDR3 region: CASSMATGSHQVSYEQYF. The DNA for the CDR3 is TGTGCCAGTAGTATGGCAACAGGGTCCCACCAAGTCTCCTACGAGCAGTACTTC. The genes are TRBV19 and TRBJ2-7; D perhaps matches TRBD1 (6 bases). Deletions cut 3 bases from V and 0 bases from J, with 21 bases between. Looked up from germline, CDR1 is LNHDA and CDR2 is SQIVND (reference sequence). The CDR3 has 18 residues.